This T cell receptor beta chain appears in the sequencing data of a study of CD8+CD57+ T cells in acquired aplastic anemia. The TCR beta profiling, which covered VDJ combination and CDR3 sequence, was carried out using genomic DNA as the template. One entry per CDR3 protein results from TCRdb running MiXCR on the reads. Among 150,000 or so distinct CDR3 sequences listed, less than 60% were seen once. CD8+CD57+ cell expansion, shown by flow cytometry, had occurred in the patients selected for sequencing. This clonotype was seen many times. Germline CDR1 SGHTA, CDR2 FQGNSA. The V end lost 1 base, the J end lost 4 bases, and 16 bases lay between the germline ends. The CDR3 is 16 amino acids.

This clonotype was sampled from a human donor with aplastic anemia. The specimen was sorted CD4+, CD8+, or CD8+CD57+ T cells (not recorded which) from PBMCs. The chain recombines TRBV7-2 with TRBJ2-5; D gene ambiguous. CDR3: CASSLEPPSWAETQYF. DNA for the CDR3: TGTGCCAGCAGCTTAGAACCCCCGAGCTGGGCAGAGACCCAGTACTTC.